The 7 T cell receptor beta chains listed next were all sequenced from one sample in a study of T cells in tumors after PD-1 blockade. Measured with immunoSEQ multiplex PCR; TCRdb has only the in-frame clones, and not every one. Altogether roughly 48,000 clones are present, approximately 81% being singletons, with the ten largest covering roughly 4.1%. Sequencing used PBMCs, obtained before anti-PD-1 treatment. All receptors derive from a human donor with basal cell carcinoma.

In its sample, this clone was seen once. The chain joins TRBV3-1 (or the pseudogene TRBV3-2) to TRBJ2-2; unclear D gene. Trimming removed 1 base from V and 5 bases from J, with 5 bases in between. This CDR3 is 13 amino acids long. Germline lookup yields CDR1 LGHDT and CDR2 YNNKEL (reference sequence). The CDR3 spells CASSQVPTGELFF. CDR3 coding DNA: TGTGCCAGCAGCCAAGTACCTACCGGGGAGCTGTTTTTT.

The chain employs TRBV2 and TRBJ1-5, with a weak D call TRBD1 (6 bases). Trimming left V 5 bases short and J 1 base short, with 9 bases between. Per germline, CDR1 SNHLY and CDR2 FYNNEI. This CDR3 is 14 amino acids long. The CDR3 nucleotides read TGTGCCAGCAGTTCTCAGGGGAGCAATCAGCCCCAGCATTTT. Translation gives CASSSQGSNQPQHF.

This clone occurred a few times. CDR3 DNA: TGCAGCGTTGATGCCTACACTGAAGCTTTCTTT. Amino acid sequence: CSVDAYTEAFF. This chain links TRBV29-1 with TRBJ1-1; no firm D call. This CDR3 has 11 amino acids. Trimming removed 3 bases at V and 3 bases at J, with 5 bases between. Germline V lookup: CDR1 SQVTM, CDR2 ANQGSEA.

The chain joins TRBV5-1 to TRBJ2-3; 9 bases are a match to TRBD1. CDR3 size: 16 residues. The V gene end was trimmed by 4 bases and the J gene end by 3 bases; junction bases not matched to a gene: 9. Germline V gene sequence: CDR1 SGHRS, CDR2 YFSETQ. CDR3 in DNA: TGCGCCAGCAGCCCGGGACAGGGAGGAAGGACAGATACGCAGTATTTT. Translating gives CASSPGQGGRTDTQYF.

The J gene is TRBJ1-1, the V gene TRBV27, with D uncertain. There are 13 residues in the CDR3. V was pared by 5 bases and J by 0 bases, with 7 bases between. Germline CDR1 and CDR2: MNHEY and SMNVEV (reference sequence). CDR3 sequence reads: CASSRQLNTEAFF. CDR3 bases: TGTGCCAGCAGTCGACAATTGAACACTGAAGCTTTCTTT.

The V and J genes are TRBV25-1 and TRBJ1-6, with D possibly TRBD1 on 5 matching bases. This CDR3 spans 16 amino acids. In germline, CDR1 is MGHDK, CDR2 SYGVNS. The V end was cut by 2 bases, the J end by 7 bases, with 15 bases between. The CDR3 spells CASSEGGRGANSPLHF. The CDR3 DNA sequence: TGTGCCAGCAGTGAAGGGGGTAGAGGGGCAAATTCACCCCTCCACTTT.

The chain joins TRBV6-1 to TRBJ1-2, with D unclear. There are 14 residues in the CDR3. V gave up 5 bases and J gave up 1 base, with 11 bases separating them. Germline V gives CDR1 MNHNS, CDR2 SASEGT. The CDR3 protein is CASSLTEINYGYTF. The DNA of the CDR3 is TGTGCCAGCAGTTTGACGGAGATTAACTATGGCTACACCTTC.